The entry that follows covers one TCR beta chain sequence. The V end lost 2 bases, the J end lost 2 bases, and 10 bases lay between the germline ends. CDR1 and CDR2 from the germline V gene are SGHTA and FQGNSA. The CDR3 length is 14 residues. Clones were read by immunoSEQ multiplex PCR, and TCRdb kept only the in-frame ones, dropping some. In the table there are approximately 96,000 clones, 90% to 95% of which are singletons. This record comes from a study of T cell changes during pregnancy in multiple sclerosis. The receptor's source is a female donor in good health, enrolled as a control in a pregnancy study. V is TRBV7-2 and J is TRBJ2-7; D perhaps matches TRBD1 (6 bases). Sample: peripheral blood, taken after pregnancy. CDR3 sequence reads: CASSLQGLAYEQYF. The CDR3 bases are TGTGCCAGCAGCTTACAGGGGCTCGCCTACGAGCAGTACTTC.